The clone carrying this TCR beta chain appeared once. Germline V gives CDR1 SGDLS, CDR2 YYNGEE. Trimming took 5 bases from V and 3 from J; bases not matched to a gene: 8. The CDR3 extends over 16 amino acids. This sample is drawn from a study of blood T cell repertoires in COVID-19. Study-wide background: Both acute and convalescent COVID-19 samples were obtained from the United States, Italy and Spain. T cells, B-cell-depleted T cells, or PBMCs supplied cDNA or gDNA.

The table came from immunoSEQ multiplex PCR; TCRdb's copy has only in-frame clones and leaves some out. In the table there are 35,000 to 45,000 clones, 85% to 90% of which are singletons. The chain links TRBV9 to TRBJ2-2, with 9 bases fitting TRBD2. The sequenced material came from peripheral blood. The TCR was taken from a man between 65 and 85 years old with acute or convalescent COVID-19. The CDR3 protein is CASSLSGRRDTGELFF. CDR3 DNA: TGTGCCAGCAGTCTTAGCGGGAGAAGGGACACCGGGGAGCTGTTTTTT.